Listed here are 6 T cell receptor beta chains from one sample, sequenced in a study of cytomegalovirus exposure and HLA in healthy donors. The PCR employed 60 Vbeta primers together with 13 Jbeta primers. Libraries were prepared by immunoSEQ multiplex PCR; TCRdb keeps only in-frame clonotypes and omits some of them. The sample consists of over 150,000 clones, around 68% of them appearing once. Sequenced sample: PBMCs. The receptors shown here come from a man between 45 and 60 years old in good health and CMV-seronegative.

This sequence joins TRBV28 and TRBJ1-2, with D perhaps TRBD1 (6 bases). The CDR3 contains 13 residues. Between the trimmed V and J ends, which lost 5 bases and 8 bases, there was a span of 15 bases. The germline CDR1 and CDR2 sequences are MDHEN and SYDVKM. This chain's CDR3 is CASSPPNREGYTF. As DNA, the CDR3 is TGTGCCAGCAGTCCCCCCAACAGGGAGGGCTACACCTTC.

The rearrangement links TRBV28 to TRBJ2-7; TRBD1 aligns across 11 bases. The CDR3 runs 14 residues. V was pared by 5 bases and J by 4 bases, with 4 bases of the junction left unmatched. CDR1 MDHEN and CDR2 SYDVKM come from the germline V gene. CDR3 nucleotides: TGTGCCAGCAGTCGGGACAGGGGGTTTTACGAGCAGTACTTC. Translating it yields CASSRDRGFYEQYF. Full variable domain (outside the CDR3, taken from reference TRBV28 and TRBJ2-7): DVKVTQSSRYLVKRTGEKVFLECVQDMDHENMFWYRQDPGLGLRLIYFSYDVKMKEKGDIPEGYSVSREKKERFSLILESASTNQTSMYLCASSRDRGFYEQYFGPGTRLTVT.

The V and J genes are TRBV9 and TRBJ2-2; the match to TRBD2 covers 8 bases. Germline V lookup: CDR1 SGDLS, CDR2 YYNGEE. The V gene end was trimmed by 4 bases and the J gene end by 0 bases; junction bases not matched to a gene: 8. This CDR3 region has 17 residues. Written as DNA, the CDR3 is TGTGCCAGCAGCCCTCCGGGACTAGGTTCGAACACCGGGGAGCTGTTTTTT. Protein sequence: CASSPPGLGSNTGELFF.

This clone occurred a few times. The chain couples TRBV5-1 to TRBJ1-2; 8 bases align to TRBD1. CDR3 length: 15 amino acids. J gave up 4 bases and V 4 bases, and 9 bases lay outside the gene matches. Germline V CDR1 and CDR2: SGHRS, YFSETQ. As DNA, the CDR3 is TGCGCCAGCAGCGCCCAGGGGGCGACTAGCTATGGCTACACCTTC. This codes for CASSAQGATSYGYTF.

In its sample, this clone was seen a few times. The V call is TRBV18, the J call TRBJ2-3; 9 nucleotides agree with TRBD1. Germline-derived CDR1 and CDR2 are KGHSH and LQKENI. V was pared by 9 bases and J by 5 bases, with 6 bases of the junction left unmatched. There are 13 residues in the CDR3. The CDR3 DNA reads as TGTGCCAGTAAACAGGGGGCGCAAGATACGCAGTATTTT. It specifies CASKQGAQDTQYF.

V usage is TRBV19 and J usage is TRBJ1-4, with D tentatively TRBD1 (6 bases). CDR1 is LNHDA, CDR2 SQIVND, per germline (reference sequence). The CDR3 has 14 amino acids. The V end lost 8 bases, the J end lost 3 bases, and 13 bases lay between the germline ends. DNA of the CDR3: TGTGCCAGTGGTACAGGGTTGGCTAATGAAAAACTGTTTTTT. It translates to CASGTGLANEKLFF. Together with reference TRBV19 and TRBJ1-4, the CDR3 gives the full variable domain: DGGITQSPKYLFRKEGQNVTLSCEQNLNHDAMYWYRQDPGQGLRLIYYSQIVNDFQKGDIAEGYSVSREKKESFPLTVTSAQKNPTAFYLCASGTGLANEKLFFGSGTQLSVL.